Below are 13 T cell receptor beta chains sequenced from a single sample in a study of shared clonotypes between healthy human individuals. Profiled with immunoSEQ multiplex PCR; TCRdb holds only in-frame clones, not every one. This table has some 1.5 million clones, around 97% appearing once. Sequenced input: naive CD4+ T cells sorted from blood. Subset indicated: CD45RA+ positively selected. The receptors derive from a man aged 30-40 years in good health.

V is TRBV14 and J is TRBJ2-3; D is possibly TRBD2 (6 bases). The CDR3 covers 12 residues. V shed 3 bases and J shed 9 bases, with 10 bases lying between them. The germline V gene encodes CDR1 SGHDN and CDR2 FVKESK. CDR3 amino acids: CASSQTSRTQYF. The DNA of the CDR3 is TGTGCCAGCAGCCAGACTAGTCGGACGCAGTATTTT. Drawing the rest from reference TRBV14 and TRBJ2-3, the complete variable domain is EAGVTQFPSHSVIEKGQTVTLRCDPISGHDNLYWYRRVMGKEIKFLLHFVKESKQDESGMPNNRFLAERTGGTYSTLKVQPAELEDSGVYFCASSQTSRTQYFGPGTRLTVL.

This chain links TRBV7-2 with TRBJ2-1, with D maybe TRBD1 (6 bases). CDR3 length: 13 amino acids. V dropped 5 bases and J dropped 5 bases, with 10 bases sitting between them. Germline V gene lookup returns CDR1 SGHTA and CDR2 FQGNSA. The CDR3 nucleotides are TGTGCCAGCAGCATAGGGGGTAACAATGAGCAGTTCTTC. It specifies CASSIGGNNEQFF.

This chain joins TRBV5-3 and TRBJ2-1, with 12 bases aligning to TRBD2. TRBV5-3 counts as an open reading frame of uncertain function. J lost 4 bases, V lost 4 bases, and 9 bases had no gene match. This CDR3 spans 17 amino acids. Here the CDR3 DNA reads TGTGCCAGAAGCAAAAGGACTAGCGGGAACAGGTACAATGAGCAGTTCTTC. Translation: CARSKRTSGNRYNEQFF.

This clone was seen only a few times. The J gene is TRBJ2-7, the V gene TRBV6-1, with D possibly called TRBD1 or TRBD2 (5 bases each). Germline V gene lookup returns CDR1 MNHNS and CDR2 SASEGT. Deletions cut 7 bases from V and 2 bases from J, with 12 bases between. The CDR3 consists of 13 residues. CDR3 loop: CASTRDATYEQYF. The CDR3 coding sequence is TGTGCCAGCACCCGGGACGCCACCTACGAGCAGTACTTC.

This chain links TRBV11-2 with TRBJ2-1; D is unclear. Germline V gives CDR1 SGHAT, CDR2 FQNNGV. CDR3 length: 15 residues. V gave up 4 bases and J gave up 6 bases, with 16 bases separating them. The CDR3 protein is CASSSSRTKPNEQFF. The CDR3 bases are TGTGCCAGCAGCTCATCCCGGACCAAACCCAATGAGCAGTTCTTC.

CDR3 nucleotide sequence: TGCACCAGCAGCCAACCCACAGGGCCCGGCTACACCTTC. It translates to CTSSQPTGPGYTF. This chain connects TRBV1 to TRBJ1-2; the tabulated D call, TRBD1, remains unverified against the DNA. TRBV1 is a listed pseudogene. The CDR3 runs to 13 residues.

The V and J genes are TRBV13 and TRBJ2-5; D ambiguous. Germline CDR1 and CDR2: PRHDT and FYEKMQ (reference sequence). The V and J ends lost 0 bases and 9 bases respectively, with 17 bases between them. There are 15 residues in the CDR3. Here the CDR3 DNA reads TGTGCCAGCAGCTTAGGCCTTCACGTAAGAGACCCCCAGTACTTC. Translated, it gives CASSLGLHVRDPQYF.

The chain combines TRBV5-1 with TRBJ2-7; no definite D call. Germline V gives CDR1 SGHRS, CDR2 YFSETQ. The CDR3 spans 15 residues. The V end lost 5 bases, the J end lost 2 bases, and 17 bases lay between the germline ends. CDR3 coding DNA: TGCGCCAGCAGTCGTACTGAATTCCAGGCCTACGAGCAGTACTTC. Its protein is CASSRTEFQAYEQYF.

This chain uses TRBV7-8 with TRBJ2-7; 7 positions match TRBD2. The germline V gene encodes CDR1 SGHVS and CDR2 FQNEAQ. V trimming: 0 bases; J trimming: 7 bases; junction bases outside the gene matches: 12. The CDR3 has 16 amino acids. CDR3 amino acids: CASSLALLGGPYEQYF. As DNA, the CDR3 is TGTGCCAGCAGCTTAGCCCTTTTGGGAGGGCCTTATGAGCAGTACTTC.

V gene TRBV6-1 combines with J gene TRBJ1-5; D gene ambiguous. Germline values: CDR1 MNHNS, CDR2 SASEGT. The CDR3 is 13 residues long. Trimming removed 3 bases at V and 4 bases at J, with 7 bases between. CDR3 loop: CASSDSVNQPQHF. The CDR3 DNA reads TGTGCCAGCAGTGATTCTGTAAATCAGCCCCAGCATTTT.

The chain couples TRBV27 to TRBJ1-5; tentative D call: TRBD1 (5 bases). Per the germline V gene, CDR1 is MNHEY and CDR2 is SMNVEV (reference sequence). V was cut by 7 bases and J by 4 bases, with 35 bases left in between. The CDR3 sequence is 21 residues long. As DNA, the CDR3 is TGTGCCAGCAAACGTTTTTGGATCCGCCAGGGAAAGGCAGATCCAAATCAGCCCCAGCATTTT. It is translated as CASKRFWIRQGKADPNQPQHF.

The chain couples TRBV19 to TRBJ2-1; the match to TRBD2 covers 8 bases. Per the germline V gene, CDR1 is LNHDA and CDR2 is SQIVND (reference sequence). V gave up 5 bases and J gave up 9 bases; unmatched junction bases: 9. This CDR3 comprises 14 residues. In DNA, the CDR3 is TGTGCCAGTAGTGCTCGGGGGGGTTGGGCTGAGCAGTTCTTC. This codes for CASSARGGWAEQFF.

The chain links TRBV5-1 to TRBJ2-1; D perhaps matches TRBD1 (6 bases). Per the germline V gene, CDR1 is SGHRS and CDR2 is YFSETQ. The CDR3 length is 16 residues. V shed 4 bases and J shed 4 bases, with 18 bases lying between them. This chain's CDR3 is CASSLQGPLGYNEQFF. The CDR3 DNA sequence: TGCGCCAGCAGCCTCCAGGGGCCCCTGGGATACAATGAGCAGTTCTTC.